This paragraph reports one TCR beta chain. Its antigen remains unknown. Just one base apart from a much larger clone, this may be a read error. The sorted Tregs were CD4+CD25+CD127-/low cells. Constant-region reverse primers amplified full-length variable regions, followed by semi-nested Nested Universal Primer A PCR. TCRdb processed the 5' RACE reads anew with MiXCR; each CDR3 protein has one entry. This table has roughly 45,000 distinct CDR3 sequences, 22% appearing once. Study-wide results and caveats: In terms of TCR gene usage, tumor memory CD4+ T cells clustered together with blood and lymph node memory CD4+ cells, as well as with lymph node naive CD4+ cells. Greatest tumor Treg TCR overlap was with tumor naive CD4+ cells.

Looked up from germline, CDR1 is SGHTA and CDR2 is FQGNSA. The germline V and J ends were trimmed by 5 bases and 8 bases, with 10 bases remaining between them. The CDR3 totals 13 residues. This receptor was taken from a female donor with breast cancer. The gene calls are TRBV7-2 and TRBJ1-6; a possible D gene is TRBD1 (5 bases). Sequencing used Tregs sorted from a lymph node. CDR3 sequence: CTSSPTGDSPLHF. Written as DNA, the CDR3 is TGTACCAGCAGCCCTACAGGTGATTCACCCCTCCACTTT.